This T cell receptor beta chain stems from a study of cytomegalovirus exposure and HLA in healthy donors. Study observations and caveats: Prediction of most subjects' HLA-A and HLA-B alleles by TCR beta sequences was reportedly accurate. In vitro data verified a few CMV-associated chains as specific for CMV antigens. It is likely that the observed cluster of highly shared sequence variants was a sequencing artifact.

It was with 60 Vbeta and 13 Jbeta primers that the PCR ran. TCRdb keeps only in-frame clones here, not all; method: immunoSEQ multiplex PCR. The table lists roughly 100,000 clones, 55% to 80% of them singletons, with roughly 3.5% in the top ten. This clone was picked up a small number of times. Its antigen is unidentified. This TCR came from a man aged 35-49 years in good health and CMV-seronegative. The sample comprised PBMCs.

CDR3 DNA: TGCGCCAGCAGCATAGGACTAATTACAGATACGCAGTATTTT. Translated: CASSIGLITDTQYF. V is TRBV5-1 and J is TRBJ2-3, with D possibly matching TRBD2 (6 bases). This CDR3 comprises 14 residues. Germline loops: CDR1 SGHRS, CDR2 YFSETQ. Deletions cut 4 bases from V and 3 bases from J, with 12 bases between.